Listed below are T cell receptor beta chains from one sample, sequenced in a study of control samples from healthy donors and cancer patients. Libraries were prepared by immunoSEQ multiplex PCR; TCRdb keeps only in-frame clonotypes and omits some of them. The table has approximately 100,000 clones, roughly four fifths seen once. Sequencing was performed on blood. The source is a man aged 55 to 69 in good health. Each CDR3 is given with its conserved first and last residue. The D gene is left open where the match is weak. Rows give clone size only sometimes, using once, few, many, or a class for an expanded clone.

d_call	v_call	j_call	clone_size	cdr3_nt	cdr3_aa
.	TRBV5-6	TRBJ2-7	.	TGTGCCAGCAGCGGAGAGGGGGGGTCCTACGAGCAGTACTTC	CASSGEGGSYEQYF
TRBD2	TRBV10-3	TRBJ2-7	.	TGTGCCATCAGTCCGGCCGGGACTAGCGGGAGGGGATCCTACGAGCAGTACTTC	CAISPAGTSGRGSYEQYF
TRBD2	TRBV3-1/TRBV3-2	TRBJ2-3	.	TGTGCCAGCAGCCAACCGACTAGCTACACAGATACGCAGTATTTT	CASSQPTSYTDTQYF
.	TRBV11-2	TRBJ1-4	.	TGTGCCAGCAGCTTAGCGGGGGGCGCCGCTAATGAAAAACTGTTTTTT	CASSLAGGAANEKLFF
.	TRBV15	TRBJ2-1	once	TGTGCCACCAGTCTCTCGCAGGGCTCCTACAATGAGCAGTTCTTC	CATSLSQGSYNEQFF
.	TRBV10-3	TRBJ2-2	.	TGTGCCATCAGTGAGTCGTTGGTGGCGGCCGGGGAGCTGTTTTTT	CAISESLVAAGELFF
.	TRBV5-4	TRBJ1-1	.	TGTGCCAGCAGTTTGACCTGGGGCACTGAAGCTTTCTTT	CASSLTWGTEAFF
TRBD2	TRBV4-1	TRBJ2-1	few	TGCGCCAGCAGCGAAGGGAGGGGACTAGCGGGGGAAGATGAGCAGTTCTTC	CASSEGRGLAGEDEQFF
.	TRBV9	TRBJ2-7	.	TGTGCCAGCAGCCTTCTGGGGGAGGCCTACGAGCAGTACTTC	CASSLLGEAYEQYF
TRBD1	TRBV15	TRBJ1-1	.	TGTGCCACCAGCTGGGGACAGATGAACACTGAAGCTTTCTTT	CATSWGQMNTEAFF